This T cell receptor (beta chain) was sequenced during a study of shared T cell receptors in the human thymus. This clone showed up just a few times. Per the germline V gene, CDR1 is SGHDT and CDR2 is YYEEEE. V lost 2 bases, J lost 3 bases, and 4 bases stayed unmatched. The CDR3 loop spans 14 amino acids. Sequencing was performed with immunoSEQ multiplex PCR; in TCRdb, only in-frame clones are kept and a portion is missing. The repertoire holds hundreds of thousands of clones, with more than 75% as singletons. These data also formed part of another study, on human thymus T cells. That report adds: Donors were healthy Finnish babies undergoing corrective operations for congenital heart defects. Obtained as resections during corrective heart surgery, the thymus tissue was then studied. There appeared to be biased usage of V and J genes in thymic and blood repertoires. Related research reported highly overlapping thymic repertoires among unrelated individuals.

This receptor was taken from a boy under two years old with a congenital heart defect. The sample was thymocytes. The V gene is TRBV5-6, the J gene TRBJ1-2; 7 nucleotides match TRBD1. The CDR3 coding sequence is TGTGCCAGCAGCTTTGGAGGGACAGACTATGGCTACACCTTC. Protein: CASSFGGTDYGYTF.